These 30 T cell receptor beta chains originate from one sample sequenced in a study of blood T cell repertoires in COVID-19. Clones were read by immunoSEQ multiplex PCR, and TCRdb kept only the in-frame ones, dropping some. Altogether some 160,000 clones are present, nearly 80% being singletons, with the ten largest covering approximately 15%. Source material: peripheral blood. The receptor source for this set is a woman of 80 years or more with acute or convalescent COVID-19.

The V gene is TRBV6-4, the J gene TRBJ1-6; D perhaps matches TRBD1 (5 bases). The CDR3 is made up of 14 amino acids. Germline-derived CDR1 and CDR2 are MRHNA and SNTAGT. With 2 bases removed from V and 5 bases from J, the gap between germline ends came to 7 bases. In DNA form, the CDR3 reads TGTGCCAGCAGTGACCAGGGCGATAATTCACCCCTCCACTTT. This translates into CASSDQGDNSPLHF.

The rearrangement uses TRBV29-1 and TRBJ2-3; 11 nucleotides align to TRBD2. Germline lookup yields CDR1 SQVTM and CDR2 ANQGSEA. The CDR3 runs 15 residues. Trimming took 7 bases from V and 0 from J; bases not matched to a gene: 6. The CDR3 DNA follows: TGCAGCGGAGGGAGACTAGCGGGGAGCACAGATACGCAGTATTTT. The encoded protein is CSGGRLAGSTDTQYF.

V and J are TRBV7-2 and TRBJ2-3, with TRBD2 as a possible D gene (5 bases). The CDR3 sequence is 15 residues long. In germline, CDR1 is SGHTA, CDR2 FQGNSA. Trimming removed 4 bases at V and 6 bases at J, with 17 bases between. The CDR3 region has the DNA TGTGCCAGCAGCTCTAGCAGAGTGAGGAGCGATACGCAGTATTTT. Translating it yields CASSSSRVRSDTQYF.

The chain couples TRBV19 to TRBJ1-1, with a tentative D call TRBD1 (5 bases). CDR3 length equals 16 residues. Germline V gives CDR1 LNHDA, CDR2 SQIVND (reference sequence). The germline V and J ends were trimmed by 1 base and 0 bases, with 12 bases remaining between them. Written as DNA, the CDR3 is TGTGCCAGTAGTATAGGTAACCAGGGCGTGAACACTGAAGCTTTCTTT. As protein: CASSIGNQGVNTEAFF.

This rearrangement joins TRBV2 to TRBJ1-5; D not resolved. Germline CDR1 and CDR2: SNHLY and FYNNEI. This CDR3 comprises 16 residues. V was clipped by 2 bases and J by 2 bases, with 13 bases between them. CDR3: CASSEFAMGGNQPQHF. The DNA of the CDR3 is TGTGCCAGCAGTGAATTCGCGATGGGAGGCAATCAGCCCCAGCATTTT. Full variable domain (missing parts from reference TRBV2 and TRBJ1-5): EPEVTQTPSHQVTQMGQEVILRCVPISNHLYFYWYRQILGQKVEFLVSFYNNEISEKSEIFDDQFSVERPDGSNFTLKIRSTKLEDSAMYFCASSEFAMGGNQPQHFGDGTRLSIL.

The chain employs TRBV7-2 and TRBJ2-3; D is ambiguous. Germline V lookup: CDR1 SGHTA, CDR2 FQGNSA. The CDR3 contains 13 residues. V was pared by 4 bases and J by 2 bases, with 7 bases between. CDR3 sequence: CASSSGFTDTQYF. The CDR3 nucleotides read TGTGCCAGCAGCTCCGGGTTCACAGATACGCAGTATTTT.

In its sample, this clone was seen a few times. V usage is TRBV6-5 and J usage is TRBJ1-3; D not resolved. CDR1 is MNHEY, CDR2 SVGAGI, per germline. The CDR3 is made up of 13 amino acids. With 8 bases removed from V and 0 bases from J, the gap between germline ends came to 8 bases. The CDR3 DNA reads TGTGCCAGCGGGCAAGCCTCTGGAAACACCATATATTTT. This gives the protein CASGQASGNTIYF.

This chain uses TRBV18 with TRBJ2-7; 12 bases map to TRBD2. This CDR3 contains 17 residues. CDR1 and CDR2 from the germline V gene are KGHSH and LQKENI. V dropped 2 bases and J dropped 3; count of bases not matched to a gene: 8. The CDR3 DNA reads TGTGCCAGCTCACCAGCTCAACTAGCGGGAGGACGCTACGAGCAGTACTTC. Its protein is CASSPAQLAGGRYEQYF.

The rearrangement uses TRBV28 and TRBJ1-4; 8 positions agree with TRBD1. CDR1 MDHEN and CDR2 SYDVKM come from the germline V gene. With 6 bases clipped from V and 8 bases from J, the junction kept 8 bases outside the gene matches. CDR3 length: 14 amino acids. The CDR3 bases are TGTGCCAGCAGCACAGGGGGGTCAGCGGAAAAACTGTTTTTT. Protein sequence: CASSTGGSAEKLFF.

This clone turned up a few times. The genes are TRBV19 and TRBJ2-7; possibly TRBD1 for D (6 bases). V lost 5 bases to trimming and J lost 5 bases, with 22 bases between them. This CDR3 is built from 16 residues. Germline assignment: CDR1 LNHDA and CDR2 SQIVND (reference sequence). The CDR3 nucleotides are TGTGCCAGTAGTGAATCGGACAGCAGAAGAGGTGACGAGCAGTACTTC. Protein sequence: CASSESDSRRGDEQYF.

V gene TRBV15 combines with J gene TRBJ1-6; 8 bases match TRBD1. V dropped 3 bases and J dropped 8; count of bases not matched to a gene: 3. CDR3 length: 14 residues. Germline V gene lookup returns CDR1 LNHNV and CDR2 YYDKDF (reference sequence). Written as DNA, the CDR3 is TGTGCCACCAGCAGGTCGACAGGGGATTCACCCCTCCACTTT. This gives the protein CATSRSTGDSPLHF.

The chain employs TRBV19 and TRBJ1-2, with 8 bases lining up with TRBD1. V trimming: 4 bases; J trimming: 8 bases; junction bases outside the gene matches: 12. CDR3 length equals 15 residues. Germline CDR1 reads LNHDA; CDR2 reads SQIVND (reference sequence). CDR3 residues: CASSTGGAGARGYTF. The DNA of the CDR3 is TGTGCCAGTAGTACAGGGGGCGCAGGCGCAAGGGGCTACACCTTC.

This clone was picked up one time. V usage is TRBV24-1 and J usage is TRBJ2-3, with 12 bases that match TRBD1. CDR1 is KGHDR and CDR2 is SFDVKD in the germline V gene. Trimming removed 5 bases from V and 6 bases from J; junction bases left unmatched: 11. The CDR3 runs to 17 residues. This chain's CDR3 is CATSGFGTGGVADTQYF. The CDR3 DNA sequence: TGTGCCACCAGTGGGTTTGGGACAGGGGGCGTCGCGGATACGCAGTATTTT.

This chain joins TRBV12-3 or TRBV12-4 and TRBJ2-1, with D perhaps TRBD2 (5 bases). The CDR3 contains 13 residues. The V end was cut by 5 bases, the J end by 8 bases, with 13 bases between. CDR3 in DNA: TGTGCCAGCAGTAGCCCCCCCGGGGATGAGCAGTTCTTC. It yields the protein CASSSPPGDEQFF.

This clone came up once. The V call is TRBV3-1 (or the pseudogene TRBV3-2), the J call TRBJ1-6; D gene ambiguous. This CDR3 is 12 amino acids long. Germline CDR1 and CDR2: LGHDT and YNNKEL (reference sequence). V was pared by 2 bases and J by 8 bases, with 4 bases between. The CDR3 nucleotides read TGTGCCAGCAGCCAATCTGATTCACCCCTCCACTTT. Its protein product is CASSQSDSPLHF.

The genes are TRBV28 and TRBJ1-2; TRBD1 might be the D (5 bases). This CDR3 is 15 amino acids long. The V gene lost 2 bases and the J gene lost 3 bases, with 13 bases spanning the gap. The germline V gene has CDR1 MDHEN and CDR2 SYDVKM. The CDR3 DNA reads as TGTGCCAGCAGTTTAGAGGGGAGGGCTTACTATGGCTACACCTTC. Amino acid sequence: CASSLEGRAYYGYTF.

The CDR3 sequence is CASRGRGTNTGELFF. The CDR3 nucleotides read TGTGCCAGTAGGGGCCGGGGGACGAACACCGGGGAGCTGTTTTTT. The J gene is TRBJ2-2, the V gene TRBV19; D possibly corresponds to TRBD2 (6 bases). Trimming shortened V by 6 bases and J by 0 bases, and 11 bases separated the two germline ends. The CDR3 is 15 amino acids. Germline V gene data show CDR1 as LNHDA and CDR2 as SQIVND (reference sequence). The whole variable domain, filled in from reference TRBV19 and TRBJ2-2, reads DGGITQSPKYLFRKEGQNVTLSCEQNLNHDAMYWYRQDPGQGLRLIYYSQIVNDFQKGDIAEGYSVSREKKESFPLTVTSAQKNPTAFYLCASRGRGTNTGELFFGEGSRLTVL.

This clone was counted a few times. The chain employs TRBV19 and TRBJ2-5; 13 bases line up with TRBD2. CDR1 is LNHDA and CDR2 is SQIVND in the germline V gene (reference sequence). The CDR3 loop spans 15 amino acids. V shed 5 bases and J 2 bases; nucleotides not matched to a gene: 2. Here the CDR3 DNA reads TGTGCCAGTAGTGTGGGACTAGCGGGGCAAGAGACCCAGTACTTC. Translating gives CASSVGLAGQETQYF.

The chain has TRBV7-6 and TRBJ2-5; maybe TRBD2 (6 bases). The germline gives CDR1 SGHVS, CDR2 FNYEAQ. V was trimmed by 4 bases and J by 5 bases, leaving 17 bases between them. The CDR3 is 15 residues long. CDR3 in DNA: TGTGCCAGCAGCTCGCGTCCGGGGGACTCGGAGACCCAGTACTTC. It translates to CASSSRPGDSETQYF.

Turning to this clone: The identical CDR3 is also encoded by other nucleotide sequences in the sample. V gene TRBV19 combines with J gene TRBJ2-1; 8 nucleotides agree with TRBD2. The CDR3 runs 18 residues. The germline CDR1 and CDR2 sequences are LNHDA and SQIVND (reference sequence). J lost 3 bases, V lost 0 bases, and 10 bases had no gene match. CDR3 residues: CASSIEPPGLVFYNEQFF. For the CDR3, the DNA is TGTGCCAGTAGTATAGAGCCTCCGGGACTAGTTTTCTACAATGAGCAGTTCTTC. The variable domain in full, with the rest retrieved from reference TRBV19 and TRBJ2-1, is DGGITQSPKYLFRKEGQNVTLSCEQNLNHDAMYWYRQDPGQGLRLIYYSQIVNDFQKGDIAEGYSVSREKKESFPLTVTSAQKNPTAFYLCASSIEPPGLVFYNEQFFGPGTRLTVL.

This clone was picked up one time. The J gene is TRBJ1-2, the V gene TRBV6-1; no reliable D call. CDR3 length: 14 amino acids. Germline V gives CDR1 MNHNS, CDR2 SASEGT. Trimming removed 5 bases at V and 4 bases at J, with 14 bases between. CDR3 residues: CASSPETIGYGYTF. In DNA form, the CDR3 reads TGTGCCAGCAGTCCAGAGACAATAGGCTATGGCTACACCTTC.

The chain employs TRBV27 and TRBJ2-1; D might be TRBD1 (6 bases). V lost 5 bases and J lost 6, with 14 bases in between. In germline, CDR1 is MNHEY, CDR2 SMNVEV (reference sequence). The CDR3 is 14 residues long. CDR3 loop: CASSPTGVLNEQFF. CDR3 nucleotide sequence: TGTGCCAGCAGTCCGACAGGAGTTCTCAATGAGCAGTTCTTC.

The V and J genes are TRBV13 and TRBJ1-3; D gene unclear. Germline V gene data show CDR1 as PRHDT and CDR2 as FYEKMQ (reference sequence). Trimming pared 5 bases from V and 0 bases from J, leaving 14 bases between. This CDR3 has 16 residues. CDR3 in DNA: TGTGCCAGCAGCCTAAGGACGGGGAGCTCTGGAAACACCATATATTTT. Translation: CASSLRTGSSGNTIYF.

This clone was recorded a few times. The rearrangement uses TRBV19 and TRBJ1-2; D remains ambiguous. The CDR3 covers 13 residues. Germline V gene data show CDR1 as LNHDA and CDR2 as SQIVND (reference sequence). Trimming removed 2 bases at V and 4 bases at J, with 8 bases between. The CDR3 DNA reads TGTGCCAGTAGTATAAGAGGCAGCTATGGCTACACCTTC. Its translation: CASSIRGSYGYTF.

In nucleotides, the CDR3 is TGTGCCAGCAGCAAAAGCGGGACCGACGCGTCGGCTTTCTTT. Translation: CASSKSGTDASAFF. The V gene is TRBV3-1 (or the pseudogene TRBV3-2), the J gene TRBJ1-1; tentatively, D is TRBD1 (5 bases). The V end lost 5 bases, the J end lost 11 bases, and 21 bases lay between the germline ends. Looked up from germline, CDR1 is LGHDT and CDR2 is YNNKEL (reference sequence). The CDR3 length is 14 residues.

This clone has just one count. The chain employs TRBV5-4 and TRBJ2-2; tentatively, D is TRBD1 (6 bases). The CDR3 loop spans 15 amino acids. Trimming stripped 5 bases from V and 0 bases from J, with 11 bases between. Germline V gene lookup returns CDR1 SGHNT and CDR2 YYREEE (reference sequence). CDR3 DNA: TGTGCCAGCAGTTCCGGGACAACGAACACCGGGGAGCTGTTTTTT. This encodes CASSSGTTNTGELFF.

This sequence joins TRBV4-1 and TRBJ2-2, with 10 bases identical to TRBD1. CDR1 MGHRA and CDR2 YSYEKL come from the germline V gene. This CDR3 has 15 amino acids. The V and J ends lost 4 bases and 4 bases, in that order; junction bases with no gene match: 3. DNA for the CDR3: TGCGCCAGCAGCCGGGGACAGGGGTTCACCGGGGAGCTGTTTTTT. Residues: CASSRGQGFTGELFF.

The V gene is TRBV2, the J gene TRBJ2-7, with 8 positions matching TRBD1. Trimming took 3 bases from V and 4 from J; bases not matched to a gene: 11. The germline CDR1 and CDR2 sequences are SNHLY and FYNNEI. The CDR3 spans 16 residues. CDR3 protein: CASSEGKDRVSYEQYF. CDR3 DNA sequence: TGTGCCAGCAGTGAGGGGAAGGACAGGGTCTCTTACGAGCAGTACTTC.

The V gene is TRBV2, the J gene TRBJ1-3; 8 nucleotides agree with TRBD1. Trimming removed 6 bases from V and 4 bases from J; junction bases left unmatched: 11. CDR3 length: 16 amino acids. Germline CDR1 reads SNHLY; CDR2 reads FYNNEI. CDR3: CASSRQGSLSGNTIYF. CDR3 sequence (DNA): TGTGCCAGCAGCAGACAGGGGAGCCTCTCCGGAAACACCATATATTTT.

This clone was seen only once. The chain has TRBV5-6 and TRBJ2-7; 9 bases agree with TRBD1. The CDR3 length is 16 residues. V lost 2 bases, J lost 7 bases, and 13 bases stayed unmatched. Germline values: CDR1 SGHDT, CDR2 YYEEEE. CDR3 in DNA: TGTGCCAGCAGCTTTCGCGGGACAGGGAGGTCTGGTGAGCAGTACTTC. Translation: CASSFRGTGRSGEQYF. Complete variable domain (other parts from reference TRBV5-6 and TRBJ2-7): DAGVTQSPTHLIKTRGQQVTLRCSPKSGHDTVSWYQQALGQGPQFIFQYYEEEERQRGNFPDRFSGHQFPNYSSELNVNALLLGDSALYLCASSFRGTGRSGEQYFGPGTRLTVT.